This T cell receptor (beta chain) was sequenced during a study of shared clonotypes between healthy human individuals (dated by TCRdb to 2020 to 2022). A note on the overall study: The cohort comprised a couple of women and three men aged 18 to 49 years. For each donor, CD4 naive and CD4 memory were each given three plates, CD8 naive was given two plates, and CD8 memory was given one plate. To estimate repertoire size and how much clonotypes are shared between individuals, the study performed deep sequencing of blood TCR repertoires from a handful of healthy adults. Libraries were prepared and TCR repertoires were sequenced by different laboratories using diverse techniques, in order to increase sequencing depth and limit assay-specific biases. Each donor's leukapheresis produced roughly between roughly 0.85 and 10 billion PBMCs. The research as a whole found: Even with the large sequencing depth, rarefaction of the sorted-subset datasets indicated that sequencing was incomplete. Sharing across several donors was observed for approximately 5% of naive CD4, 3% to 3.5% of naive CD8, about 2.3% of memory CD4, and about 0.4% of memory CD8 clonotypes. The genetic and exposure-history diversity represented was limited by the small number of donors. Higher generation probabilities were observed for clonotypes shared by all four sorted-subset donors than for non-shared clonotypes. Larger estimated clonotype richness was generally found for naive subsets than for memory subsets. Pairwise subsampling indicated that sequencing depth was expected to affect the degree of clonotype sharing among donors. Sampling was restricted to blood, and TCR repertoires in tissue are likely to differ from TCR repertoires in blood.

V is trimmed back by 1 base and J by 2 bases, and the junction contains 6 bases that no gene match accounts for. CDR1 and CDR2 (MGHRA, YSYEKL) derive from the germline V gene. From the cysteine through the phenylalanine, the CDR3 covers 16 amino acids. The sequence is cut down to CDR3 DNA, 48 bases in frame from base 1. In regard to this clone: No antigen is known for it. Base quality data are lacking; no much larger clone is found one base away.

Healthy HIV-negative adults with no recently reported acute infections or vaccinations were included as donors. Every donor was a Caucasian adult living in Nashville, Tennessee, USA. Magnetic negative selection was used to enrich CD4+ T cells, after which naive cells were positively selected on CD45RA and the negative fraction became the memory subset. Blood was obtained by leukapheresis, after which PBMCs were separated by Ficoll-Histopaque density gradient centrifugation and cryopreserved in liquid nitrogen vapor phase. Analytical flow cytometry was used to check the purity and quantity of each magnetically sorted T cell population. From each sorted fraction, genomic DNA was isolated and quantified by UV absorbance on a Nanodrop 2000c. Using the deep immunoSEQ assay, multiplex PCR amplified TCR CDR3 regions from genomic DNA. Extracted genomic DNA from each cell subset was distributed evenly across all wells of several immunoSEQ 96-well plates, and each plate was treated as a replicate. Each replicate PCR for sorted subsets received about 0.2 ug genomic DNA, equal to tens of thousands of T cell genomes. Purified libraries were measured with a Qubit 3.0 fluorometer, size-checked on a Bioanalyzer 2100, and measured again with the KAPA Library Quantification kit. Each immunoSEQ 96-well plate was sequenced on its own single-read 150-cycle Illumina NextSeq 550 flow cell. Regarding the original processing steps: Because only junctional sequences without quality scores were contained in the immunoSEQ output, filtering matching that applied to full-length reads could not be performed. Sequences were annotated with PyIR, a Python wrapper for IgBLAST v1.9, using IMGT germline references to assign V/J genes and CDR3. Reads were filtered out if the reads had weak V/J assignments (E-value above 1e-6), no CDR3, stop codons, out-of-frame junctions, or ambiguous translated residues. A V3J clonotype was defined by an identical inferred V gene, J gene, and CDR3 amino acid sequence. Percentage overlap between repertoires was calculated by dividing the number of shared unique clonotypes by the size of the smaller repertoire. Richness of each repertoire was evaluated using RTK rarefaction, the Chao1 estimator, and Recon v2.1 estimates of unobserved clonotypes. Generation probabilities were computed with OLGA for all TCRbeta clonotypes obtained by the gDNA method from several donors. What TCRdb holds here is the immuneACCESS table cut down to in-frame rearrangements. Part of the clones is not present; checked against another copy, under half of the missing clones reflect an unresolved V gene, and the others are unexplained. That table gives V, J and clone size, and the DNA gave D and trimming. This sample holds 2 million to 2.5 million clones; roughly 92% were observed only once. The ten most abundant clones make up 0.37% of the sample.

The TCR sequence derives from a man between 18 and 29 years old in good health. Some clones in this sample may be carry-over from other donors' samples. The rearrangement combines TRBV4-1 with TRBJ2-7; 9 bases in between match TRBD2. The sequencing sample was made of naive CD4+ T cells from PBMCs. Sample cell subset or site, as interpreted from the label and publication: CD45RA+ positively selected. The DNA sequence is given as TGCGCCAGCAGCCAAGGTACTAGCGGGCGTCCCTACGAGCAGTACTTC. It translates to CASSQGTSGRPYEQYF.